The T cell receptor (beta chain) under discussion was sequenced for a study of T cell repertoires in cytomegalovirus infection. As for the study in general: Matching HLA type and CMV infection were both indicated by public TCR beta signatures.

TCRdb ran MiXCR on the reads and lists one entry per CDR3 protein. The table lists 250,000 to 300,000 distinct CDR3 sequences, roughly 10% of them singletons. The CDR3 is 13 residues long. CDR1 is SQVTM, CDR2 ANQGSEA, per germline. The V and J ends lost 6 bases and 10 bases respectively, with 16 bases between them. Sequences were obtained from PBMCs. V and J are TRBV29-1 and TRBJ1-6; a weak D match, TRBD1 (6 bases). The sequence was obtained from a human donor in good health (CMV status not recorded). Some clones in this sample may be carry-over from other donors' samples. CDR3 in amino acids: CSVRTEGGSPLHF. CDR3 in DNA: TGCAGCGTCCGGACAGAGGGTGGGTCACCCCTCCACTTT.